Presented here are 30 T cell receptor beta chains from one specimen sequenced in a study of cytomegalovirus exposure and HLA in healthy donors. Primers: 60 Vbeta forward and 13 Jbeta reverse. TCRdb's table, derived via immunoSEQ multiplex PCR, lists solely in-frame clones and lacks some. The sample features 95,000 to 150,000 clones, with around 3.9% in its top ten. The source material was PBMCs. The receptors were gathered from a man aged 18-30 years in good health and CMV-seronegative.

The rearrangement links TRBV7-9 to TRBJ2-5; 10 bases agree with TRBD1. The junction had 9 bases not matched to a gene; V was cut back by 4 bases and J by 4 bases. This CDR3 region has 16 residues. Per the germline V gene, CDR1 is SEHNR and CDR2 is FQNEAQ (reference sequence). CDR3 DNA: TGTGCCAGCAGCTCCGGGGACAGGGGAGGTATAGAGACCCAGTACTTC. Residues: CASSSGDRGGIETQYF.

The genes are TRBV28 and TRBJ1-2; D gene ambiguous. Germline values: CDR1 MDHEN, CDR2 SYDVKM. This CDR3 spans 11 amino acids. V was trimmed by 6 bases and J by 8 bases, leaving 10 bases between them. Here the CDR3 reads CASRKLSGYTF. The CDR3 DNA follows: TGTGCCAGCAGGAAGCTAAGCGGCTACACCTTC.

The V gene is TRBV19, the J gene TRBJ2-5; 7 nucleotides align to TRBD1. There are 15 residues in the CDR3. Per the germline V gene, CDR1 is LNHDA and CDR2 is SQIVND (reference sequence). J lost 4 bases, V lost 5 bases, and 10 bases had no gene match. The CDR3 DNA reads TGTGCCAGTAGTTCTAGGACAGGTCTCGGAGAGACCCAGTACTTC. This encodes CASSSRTGLGETQYF.

J is TRBJ2-2 and V is TRBV7-2, with a weak D call TRBD1 (6 bases). Trimming took off 5 bases at V and 2 bases at J, with 15 bases between the two ends. The CDR3 length is 16 residues. CDR1 SGHTA and CDR2 FQGNSA come from the germline V gene. CDR3 bases: TGTGCCAGCAGCACCTACGGGACAACTAACACCGGGGAGCTGTTTTTT. Translating gives CASSTYGTTNTGELFF.

As regards this clone: The same CDR3 is also encoded by other DNA sequences in this sample. The chain recombines TRBV6-1 with TRBJ1-4; 9 nucleotides line up with TRBD1. V trimming: 6 bases; J trimming: 8 bases; junction bases outside the gene matches: 10. The length of the CDR3 is 15 residues. Germline CDR1 is MNHNS and CDR2 is SASEGT. CDR3 in DNA: TGTGCCAGCAGCGCCCTACAGGGGGCGGGGGAAAAACTGTTTTTT. Amino acids: CASSALQGAGEKLFF.

The chain uses TRBV5-1 and TRBJ1-5, with TRBD1 matching over 7 bases. The CDR3 has 14 amino acids. The germline gives CDR1 SGHRS, CDR2 YFSETQ. V gave up 4 bases and J gave up 3 bases; unmatched junction bases: 4. CDR3 amino acids: CASSPGQDNQPQHF. Here the CDR3 DNA reads TGCGCCAGCAGCCCCGGACAGGACAATCAGCCCCAGCATTTT.

The chain employs TRBV19 and TRBJ1-2; 7 bases agree with TRBD1. The CDR3 covers 15 residues. V lost 4 bases and J lost 2; bases outside the gene matches: 7. The germline V gene has CDR1 LNHDA and CDR2 SQIVND (reference sequence). The CDR3 region is CASSNTGVANYGYTF. DNA for the CDR3: TGTGCCAGTAGTAATACAGGGGTTGCGAACTATGGCTACACCTTC.

V usage is TRBV14 and J usage is TRBJ1-5, with a tentative D call TRBD1 (5 bases). The CDR3 totals 13 residues. Germline CDR1 SGHDN, CDR2 FVKESK. V was clipped by 4 bases and J by 3 bases, with 7 bases between them. The CDR3 protein is CASSLGVNQPQHF. CDR3 DNA: TGTGCCAGCAGCCTAGGGGTCAATCAGCCCCAGCATTTT.

This sequence joins TRBV27 and TRBJ2-2; D perhaps matches TRBD1 (6 bases). Trimming took 4 bases from V and 2 from J, leaving 8 bases between them. Germline V gene data show CDR1 as MNHEY and CDR2 as SMNVEV (reference sequence). CDR3 length equals 14 residues. The CDR3 DNA reads as TGTGCCAGCAGTTGGGACACAAACACCGGGGAGCTGTTTTTT. Protein sequence: CASSWDTNTGELFF.

The V and J genes are TRBV28 and TRBJ2-5; a weak D match, TRBD2 (6 bases). The CDR3 runs to 13 residues. V lost 10 bases and J 3 bases, leaving 15 bases between the germline ends. The germline CDR1 and CDR2 sequences are MDHEN and SYDVKM. CDR3 nucleotide sequence: TGTGCCAACCAAAACCAGCGGGAAGAGACCCAGTACTTC. Translated: CANQNQREETQYF.

This chain connects TRBV29-1 to TRBJ2-6; D is unclear. CDR1 is SQVTM and CDR2 is ANQGSEA in the germline V gene. Trimming stripped 7 bases from V and 0 bases from J, with 4 bases between. CDR3 length: 12 residues. Written as DNA, the CDR3 is TGCAGCGCCTTCTCTGGGGCCAACGTCCTGACTTTC. Its translation: CSAFSGANVLTF.

J is TRBJ1-2 and V is TRBV6-6; D may be TRBD1 (5 bases). CDR3 length: 13 residues. V was shortened by 6 bases and J by 10 bases, with 18 bases between the two germline ends. CDR1 and CDR2 from the germline V gene are MNHNY and SVGAGI (reference sequence). CDR3 sequence (DNA): TGTGCCAGCAGGTTAGGGGCCCGGACCGACTACACCTTC. It encodes CASRLGARTDYTF.

The genes are TRBV9 and TRBJ2-1, with D maybe TRBD2 (6 bases). CDR3 length: 14 residues. Per germline, CDR1 SGDLS and CDR2 YYNGEE. The V gene lost 5 bases and the J gene lost 6 bases, with 15 bases spanning the gap. The CDR3 region has the DNA TGTGCCAGCAGGCCGGGTTCTAGCGCCAATGAGCAGTTCTTC. This sequence encodes CASRPGSSANEQFF.

The genes are TRBV5-1 and TRBJ2-7, with a possible D match to TRBD1 (5 bases). CDR3 size: 13 residues. CDR1 is SGHRS and CDR2 is YFSETQ in the germline V gene. Trimming left V 2 bases short and J 6 bases short, with 12 bases between. CDR3 in DNA: TGCGCCAGCAGCTTTGCAGGGCCGGGCGAGCAGTACTTC. It specifies CASSFAGPGEQYF.

The chain couples TRBV19 to TRBJ2-7, with D uncertain. The V end lost 6 bases, the J end lost 5 bases, and 5 bases lay between the germline ends. The CDR3 sequence is 10 residues long. Germline loops: CDR1 LNHDA, CDR2 SQIVND (reference sequence). In nucleotides, the CDR3 is TGTGCCAGTAGCGTCGACGAGCAGTACTTC. It codes for CASSVDEQYF.

The chain joins TRBV27 to TRBJ2-3; 7 nucleotides agree with TRBD1. Losses at the gene ends were 3 bases for V and 1 base for J; bases not matched to a gene: 13. Germline V gene data show CDR1 as MNHEY and CDR2 as SMNVEV (reference sequence). The CDR3 runs to 18 residues. The CDR3 loop is CASSLKGGQLYRTDTQYF. CDR3 coding DNA: TGTGCCAGCAGTTTGAAAGGGGGCCAATTGTATCGCACAGATACGCAGTATTTT.

CDR3: CASRIRGLAGANVLTF. The CDR3 nucleotides are TGTGCCAGCAGAATCAGGGGGCTTGCAGGGGCCAACGTCCTGACTTTC. The rearrangement links TRBV28 to TRBJ2-6, with 8 bases fitting TRBD1. The V and J ends lost 6 bases and 4 bases, in that order; junction bases with no gene match: 8. This CDR3 comprises 16 residues. In germline, CDR1 is MDHEN, CDR2 SYDVKM.

The V and J genes are TRBV15 and TRBJ2-1, with 7 positions matching TRBD1. The germline V gene has CDR1 LNHNV and CDR2 YYDKDF (reference sequence). V dropped 1 base and J dropped 8; count of bases not matched to a gene: 5. The CDR3 contains 14 residues. CDR3: CATSRGQGFDEQFF. CDR3 coding DNA: TGTGCCACCAGCAGAGGACAGGGCTTCGATGAGCAGTTCTTC.

The J gene is TRBJ2-5, the V gene TRBV6-1; 10 nucleotides align to TRBD2. Near its end, the DNA agrees better with TRBJ2-7, so the J call may be wrong. Germline V gene sequence: CDR1 MNHNS, CDR2 SASEGT. This CDR3 comprises 16 residues. Written as DNA, the CDR3 is TGTGCCAGCAGTGTGGGGGGACTAGCGTCGGTCTACGAGCAGTACTTC. Encoded protein: CASSVGGLASVYEQYF.

Worth noting for this clone: A junction boundary mismatches the germline segment, possibly from a read error. Other DNA sequences in this sample translate to the same CDR3. This chain links TRBV7-3 with TRBJ1-6; no clear D. Germline-derived CDR1 and CDR2 are SGHTA and FQGTGA. The CDR3 spans 16 residues. The CDR3 reads CASSLTETLYNSPLHF. Here the CDR3 DNA reads TGCGCCAGCAGCTTAACAGAGACTCTCTATAATTCACCCCTCCACTTT. Using reference TRBV7-3 and TRBJ1-6 for the parts outside the CDR3, the full variable domain is GAGVSQTPSNKVTEKGKYVELRCDPISGHTALYWYRQSLGQGPEFLIYFQGTGAADDSGLPNDRFFAVRPEGSVSTLKIQRTERGDSAVYLCASSLTETLYNSPLHFGNGTRLTVT.

The V and J genes are TRBV6-1 and TRBJ1-2; D not certain. V was clipped by 6 bases and J by 4 bases, with 9 bases between them. This CDR3 has 12 amino acids. Per germline, CDR1 MNHNS and CDR2 SASEGT. The CDR3 coding sequence is TGTGCCAGCAGGACGGGAACCTATGGCTACACCTTC. Translation gives CASRTGTYGYTF.

V and J are TRBV28 and TRBJ1-2, with unresolved D. Germline CDR1 is MDHEN and CDR2 is SYDVKM. V was shortened by 5 bases and J by 8 bases, with 24 bases between the two germline ends. The CDR3 has 16 residues. CDR3 DNA: TGTGCCAGCAGTACACCCTCTCGGGGATCGGTGCGCGGCTACACCTTC. It is translated as CASSTPSRGSVRGYTF.

The chain is built from TRBV30 and TRBJ2-3; D is possibly TRBD2 (6 bases). The CDR3 spans 13 residues. Between the trimmed V and J ends, which lost 2 bases and 8 bases, there was a span of 14 bases. Germline CDR1 GTSNPN, CDR2 SVGIG (reference sequence). The CDR3 loop reads CAWSLGGESTQYF. The CDR3 DNA follows: TGTGCCTGGAGTCTGGGCGGGGAGAGTACGCAGTATTTT.

The chain joins TRBV6-5 to TRBJ1-2; maybe TRBD1 (6 bases). The V end was cut by 6 bases, the J end by 1 base, with 12 bases between. This CDR3 comprises 14 residues. CDR1 is MNHEY, CDR2 SVGAGI, per germline. This CDR3 is CASSPNRDNYGYTF. Here the CDR3 DNA reads TGTGCCAGCAGCCCGAACAGGGATAACTATGGCTACACCTTC.

The chain is built from TRBV6-5 and TRBJ2-5, with TRBD2 matching 9 bases. Trimming cost V 4 bases and J 4 bases; bases outside gene matches: 7. Per the germline V gene, CDR1 is MNHEY and CDR2 is SVGAGI. The CDR3 totals 15 residues. The CDR3 coding sequence is TGTGCCAGCAGTTCCTTCAGCGGGAGGCGAGAGACCCAGTACTTC. It is translated as CASSSFSGRRETQYF.

The chain carries TRBV2 and TRBJ1-5; D may be TRBD1 (5 bases). The CDR3 spans 14 residues. The V and J ends lost 4 bases and 11 bases respectively, with 18 bases between them. The germline CDR1 and CDR2 sequences are SNHLY and FYNNEI. The chain's CDR3 is CASSGGTGSGSQHF. Written as DNA, the CDR3 is TGTGCCAGCAGTGGGGGCACAGGTTCAGGGTCCCAGCATTTT.

Regarding this clone: The junction differs from germline at one of its ends, possibly a read error. The J gene is TRBJ2-7, the V gene TRBV7-2; 9 nucleotides align to TRBD1. CDR1 and CDR2 (germline): SGHTA, FQGNSA. This CDR3 is built from 15 residues. This CDR3 reads CASSLAQIGQGPRRF. The CDR3, as DNA: TGTGCCAGCAGCTTAGCGCAGATAGGACAGGGGCCCAGGAGGTTC.

The chain recombines TRBV28 with TRBJ2-1, with TRBD2 matching 8 bases. Germline CDR1 and CDR2: MDHEN and SYDVKM. J gave up 6 bases and V 5 bases, and 9 bases lay outside the gene matches. This CDR3 spans 15 amino acids. CDR3 DNA: TGTGCCAGCAGTCGCACGGGAGGGGTTGGCAATGAGCAGTTCTTC. Translation gives CASSRTGGVGNEQFF. Supplemented by reference TRBV28 and TRBJ2-1, the full variable domain reads DVKVTQSSRYLVKRTGEKVFLECVQDMDHENMFWYRQDPGLGLRLIYFSYDVKMKEKGDIPEGYSVSREKKERFSLILESASTNQTSMYLCASSRTGGVGNEQFFGPGTRLTVL.

This chain links TRBV27 with TRBJ1-1; tentatively, D is TRBD1 (5 bases). V was clipped by 6 bases and J by 4 bases, with 24 bases between them. CDR1 is MNHEY and CDR2 is SMNVEV in the germline V gene (reference sequence). This CDR3 is 17 amino acids long. The CDR3 reads CASRPVGQGIWGTEAFF. CDR3 nucleotide sequence: TGTGCCAGCAGACCCGTGGGGCAGGGAATATGGGGCACTGAAGCTTTCTTT.

This chain joins TRBV5-6 and TRBJ2-1; D call uncertain. CDR1 and CDR2 (germline): SGHDT, YYEEEE. Trimming left V 0 bases short and J 9 bases short, with 7 bases between. This CDR3 is built from 12 residues. CDR3 nucleotide sequence: TGTGCCAGCAGCTTGGTAGAGCGTGAGCAGTTCTTC. Encoded protein: CASSLVEREQFF.